The 20 T cell receptor beta chains below come from one sample, sequenced in a study of shared clonotypes between healthy human individuals. Only in-frame clones appear in the TCRdb table, and some are missing; sequencing was by immunoSEQ multiplex PCR. The sample shows 2 million to 3 million clones, over 85% of them seen only once. Sample: naive CD4+ T cells from PBMCs. Sample subset: CD45RA+ positively selected. All receptors come from a man between 18 and 35 years old in good health. Some clones in this sample may be carry-over from other donors' samples.

The chain links TRBV4-3 to TRBJ1-5, with TRBD1 identical over 7 bases. The CDR3 runs 15 residues. The J segment lost 9 bases and the V segment lost 5 bases, leaving 13 bases of the junction unmatched. Per the germline V gene, CDR1 is LGHNA and CDR2 is YSLEER. CDR3: CASSYRQGGEWPQHF. CDR3 DNA sequence: TGCGCCAGCAGCTACAGACAGGGTGGGGAATGGCCCCAGCATTTT.

To note about this clone: The same CDR3 arises from other DNA sequences in this sample as well. The genes are TRBV5-6 and TRBJ1-3; the D is unclear. Trimming cost V 1 base and J 2 bases, with 1 base left between them. The length of the CDR3 is 12 residues. Germline CDR1 and CDR2: SGHDT and YYEEEE. Here the CDR3 reads CASSLTGNTIYF. The CDR3 DNA reads as TGTGCCAGCAGCTTGACTGGAAACACCATATATTTT.

The chain uses TRBV29-1 and TRBJ2-7; D not resolved. CDR1 SQVTM and CDR2 ANQGSEA come from the germline V gene. The CDR3 is 13 amino acids. The ends were cut back, 5 bases at V and 2 bases at J, with 13 bases in the middle. CDR3 in amino acids: CSVTRTQTYEQYF. Here the CDR3 DNA reads TGCAGCGTTACGAGGACCCAAACCTACGAGCAGTACTTC.

A remark on this clone: Other DNA sequences in this sample translate to the same CDR3. The V and J genes are TRBV6-6 and TRBJ2-7; maybe TRBD1 (5 bases). The CDR3 runs 14 residues. V was clipped by 2 bases and J by 0 bases, with 8 bases between them. CDR1 and CDR2 from the germline V gene are MNHNY and SVGAGI (reference sequence). CDR3 nucleotides: TGTGCCAGCAGTTACGCACAGGACTCCTACGAGCAGTACTTC. Translated: CASSYAQDSYEQYF.

The chain links TRBV28 to TRBJ2-7; D is tentatively TRBD1 or TRBD2 (6 bases each). Trimming cost V 11 bases and J 0 bases, with 17 bases left between them. Germline V lookup: CDR1 MDHEN, CDR2 SYDVKM. The CDR3 sequence is 14 residues long. CDR3: CASYGGPSSYEQYF. The CDR3 DNA reads as TGTGCCTCCTACGGGGGCCCGAGCTCCTACGAGCAGTACTTC. The variable domain in full, completed from reference TRBV28 and TRBJ2-7, reads DVKVTQSSRYLVKRTGEKVFLECVQDMDHENMFWYRQDPGLGLRLIYFSYDVKMKEKGDIPEGYSVSREKKERFSLILESASTNQTSMYLCASYGGPSSYEQYFGPGTRLTVT.

Here the CDR3 reads CASSRSRDYEQYF. CDR3 nucleotides: TGTGCCAGCAGTCGATCCAGGGACTACGAGCAGTACTTC. The V call is TRBV27, the J call TRBJ2-7, with D tentatively TRBD1 (5 bases). V lost 5 bases, J lost 3 bases, and 11 bases lay in between. The CDR3 spans 13 residues. Looked up from germline, CDR1 is MNHEY and CDR2 is SMNVEV (reference sequence).

The chain employs TRBV18 and TRBJ2-2; D not certain. Germline loops: CDR1 KGHSH, CDR2 LQKENI. With 3 bases removed from V and 4 bases from J, the gap between germline ends came to 15 bases. The CDR3 covers 16 residues. The CDR3 bases are TGTGCCAGCTCACCCGGATACCCGCCGGGCACCGGGGAGCTGTTTTTT. It yields the protein CASSPGYPPGTGELFF.

The chain combines TRBV7-2 with TRBJ1-2; the D gene is possibly TRBD1 (6 bases). In germline, CDR1 is SGHTA, CDR2 FQGNSA. V gave up 5 bases and J gave up 5 bases, with 15 bases separating them. CDR3 length: 14 amino acids. In DNA form, the CDR3 reads TGTGCCAGCAGCCCGGCGGGGGCGCGTTATGGCTACACCTTC. This codes for CASSPAGARYGYTF.

The V and J genes are TRBV7-3 and TRBJ2-5, with TRBD2 identical over 7 bases. V shed 2 bases and J 5 bases; nucleotides not matched to a gene: 14. The CDR3 spans 17 residues. Germline CDR1 is SGHTA and CDR2 is FQGTGA. CDR3 nucleotides: TGTGCCAGCAGCTTAGGCGGGAGCGCCCCCTCTGCGGAGACCCAGTACTTC. This codes for CASSLGGSAPSAETQYF. The full variable domain, in which reference TRBV7-3 and TRBJ2-5 provide the parts outside the CDR3, is GAGVSQTPSNKVTEKGKYVELRCDPISGHTALYWYRQSLGQGPEFLIYFQGTGAADDSGLPNDRFFAVRPEGSVSTLKIQRTERGDSAVYLCASSLGGSAPSAETQYFGPGTRLLVL.

The V call is TRBV7-9, the J call TRBJ2-7; 7 bases line up with TRBD2. This CDR3 is built from 16 residues. CDR1 is SEHNR and CDR2 is FQNEAQ in the germline V gene (reference sequence). Trimming cost V 5 bases and J 3 bases; bases outside gene matches: 13. CDR3 amino acids: CASSPTPFGGSYEQYF. CDR3 coding DNA: TGTGCCAGCAGCCCAACGCCATTCGGGGGGAGCTACGAGCAGTACTTC.

V usage is TRBV10-1 and J usage is TRBJ1-2, with a weak D call TRBD1 (5 bases). V was clipped by 3 bases and J by 3 bases, with 23 bases between them. Germline V gene sequence: CDR1 WNHNN, CDR2 SYGVQD (reference sequence). This CDR3 comprises 18 residues. The DNA for the CDR3 is TGCGCCAGCAGTGATAAGGGGCAGGGAGTACTGATACACTATGGCTACACCTTC. It translates to CASSDKGQGVLIHYGYTF.

The rearrangement links TRBV5-1 to TRBJ1-1, with 8 bases that match TRBD1. The germline V gene has CDR1 SGHRS and CDR2 YFSETQ. The CDR3 has 16 amino acids. After removal of 3 bases from V and 1 base from J, the junction contained 8 bases not matched to a gene. The CDR3 reads CASSWAPGQANTEAFF. The CDR3 nucleotides read TGCGCCAGCAGCTGGGCGCCGGGACAGGCGAACACTGAAGCTTTCTTT.

This clone was found once. The chain uses TRBV7-2 and TRBJ2-4; 14 nucleotides line up with TRBD2. The CDR3 spans 18 residues. The V and J ends lost 5 bases and 0 bases, in that order; junction bases with no gene match: 6. Per germline, CDR1 SGHTA and CDR2 FQGNSA. The CDR3 reads CASSAGTSGRVAKNIQYF. The CDR3 region has the DNA TGTGCCAGCAGCGCCGGGACTAGCGGGAGAGTAGCCAAAAACATTCAGTACTTC.

V and J are TRBV30 and TRBJ2-2; 7 nucleotides agree with TRBD1. The CDR3 consists of 12 residues. Germline V gene sequence: CDR1 GTSNPN, CDR2 SVGIG (reference sequence). V lost 8 bases to trimming and J lost 5 bases; unmatched junction nucleotides: 5. CDR3 amino acids: CAREQGTGELFF. The CDR3 DNA reads as TGTGCCAGGGAACAGGGGACCGGGGAGCTGTTTTTT.

This sequence joins TRBV4-3 and TRBJ2-3, with 7 bases aligning to TRBD2. After removal of 4 bases from V and 4 bases from J, the junction contained 5 bases not matched to a gene. CDR3 length: 14 amino acids. In germline, CDR1 is LGHNA, CDR2 YSLEER. The CDR3 here is CASSLQRGSDTQYF. Here the CDR3 DNA reads TGCGCCAGCAGCCTACAGCGGGGCTCAGATACGCAGTATTTT.

This chain uses TRBV5-5 with TRBJ1-2; D is undetermined. The germline CDR1 and CDR2 sequences are SGHKS and YYEKEE (reference sequence). There are 16 residues in the CDR3. V was clipped by 0 bases and J by 2 bases, with 14 bases between them. CDR3 DNA: TGTGCCAGCAGCTTGGGTGGTTCGGGCAGCAACTATGGCTACACCTTC. Residues: CASSLGGSGSNYGYTF.

The chain couples TRBV15 to TRBJ1-5, with a tentative D call TRBD1 (5 bases). Germline CDR1 is LNHNV and CDR2 is YYDKDF (reference sequence). The CDR3 contains 13 residues. Trimming shortened V by 4 bases and J by 7 bases, and 11 bases separated the two germline ends. CDR3 nucleotides: TGTGCCACCAGCATTTCAAGGGGACAGCCCCAGCATTTT. This encodes CATSISRGQPQHF.

The J gene is TRBJ2-1, the V gene TRBV9, with 9 bases lining up with TRBD1. V lost 4 bases to trimming and J lost 3 bases; unmatched junction nucleotides: 8. CDR3 size: 16 residues. Germline V gene data show CDR1 as SGDLS and CDR2 as YYNGEE. The CDR3 bases are TGTGCCAGCAGCCCGCACCGGGACAGGGACTACAATGAGCAGTTCTTC. Translated, it gives CASSPHRDRDYNEQFF.

V usage is TRBV5-4 and J usage is TRBJ2-5, with 12 bases identical to TRBD2. The CDR3 sequence is 15 residues long. CDR1 and CDR2 from the germline V gene are SGHNT and YYREEE (reference sequence). The ends lost 4 bases at V and 4 bases at J; junction bases unmatched: 5. The DNA of the CDR3 is TGTGCCAGCAGCCGAACTAGCGGGAGGAGAGAGACCCAGTACTTC. Translation gives CASSRTSGRRETQYF. Looking up the rest from reference TRBV5-4 and TRBJ2-5 gives the full variable domain: ETGVTQSPTHLIKTRGQQVTLRCSSQSGHNTVSWYQQALGQGPQFIFQYYREEENGRGNFPPRFSGLQFPNYSSELNVNALELDDSALYLCASSRTSGRRETQYFGPGTRLLVL.

This rearrangement joins TRBV7-3 to TRBJ2-3; 8 bases map to TRBD2. Trimming at V came to 2 bases and at J to 1 base, leaving 2 bases not matched to a gene. CDR3 length: 15 amino acids. Germline V CDR1 and CDR2: SGHTA, FQGTGA. The CDR3 DNA reads TGTGCCAGCAGCTTACTCGGGAGGGGCACAGATACGCAGTATTTT. Translating it yields CASSLLGRGTDTQYF.